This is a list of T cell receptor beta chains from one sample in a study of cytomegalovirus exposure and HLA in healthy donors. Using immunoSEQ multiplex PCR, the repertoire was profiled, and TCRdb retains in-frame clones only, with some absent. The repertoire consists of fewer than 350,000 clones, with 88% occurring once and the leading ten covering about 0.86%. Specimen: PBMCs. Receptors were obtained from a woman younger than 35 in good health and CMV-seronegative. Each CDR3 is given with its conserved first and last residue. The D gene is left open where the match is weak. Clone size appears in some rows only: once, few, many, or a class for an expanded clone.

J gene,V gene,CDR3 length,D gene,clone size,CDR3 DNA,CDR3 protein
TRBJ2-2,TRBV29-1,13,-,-,TGCAGCGGATCGACTAGGCCCTCTGGGGAGCTGTTTTTT,CSGSTRPSGELFF
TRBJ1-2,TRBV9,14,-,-,TGTGCCAGCAGCCCATCGGACAGAAACTATGGCTACACCTTC,CASSPSDRNYGYTF
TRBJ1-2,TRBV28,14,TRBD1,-,TGTGCCAGCAGTTTAGGAACAGGGGGGAATGGCTACACCTTC,CASSLGTGGNGYTF
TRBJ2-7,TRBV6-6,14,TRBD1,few,TGTGCCAGCACTCCGGGACAGGGTGTCAACGAGCAGTACTTC,CASTPGQGVNEQYF
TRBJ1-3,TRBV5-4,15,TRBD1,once,TGTGCCAGCAGCTTGGGACAGGGGGCCGGAAACACCATATATTTT,CASSLGQGAGNTIYF
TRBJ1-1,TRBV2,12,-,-,TGTGCCAGCAGGGGCCTGAACACTGAAGCTTTCTTT,CASRGLNTEAFF
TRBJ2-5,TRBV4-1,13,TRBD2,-,TGCGCCAGCAGCGGGAGGGGTTTAGAGACCCAGTACTTC,CASSGRGLETQYF
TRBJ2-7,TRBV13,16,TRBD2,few,TGTGCCAGCAGCTTAGACCAGCGGGACCGCTCCTACGAGCAGTACTTC,CASSLDQRDRSYEQYF
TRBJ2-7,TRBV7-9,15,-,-,TGTGCCAGAAAACTAGGGCGGGATAACCCCTACGAGCAGTACTTC,CARKLGRDNPYEQYF
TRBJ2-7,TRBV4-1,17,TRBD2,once,TGCGCCAGCAGCCCCTATCTTAGCGGCGGGGGGCCGGTCGAGCAGTACTTC,CASSPYLSGGGPVEQYF
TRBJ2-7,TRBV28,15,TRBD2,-,TGTGCCAGCAGACTACGGACTAGCGGAAACTACGAGCAGTACTTC,CASRLRTSGNYEQYF
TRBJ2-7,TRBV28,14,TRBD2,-,TGTGCCAGCACAAATAGCGGGGGAATCTACGAGCAGTACTTC,CASTNSGGIYEQYF
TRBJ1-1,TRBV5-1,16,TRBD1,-,TGCGCCAGCAGCTTGCCCCCAGGGGGCGCGAACACTGAAGCTTTCTTT,CASSLPPGGANTEAFF